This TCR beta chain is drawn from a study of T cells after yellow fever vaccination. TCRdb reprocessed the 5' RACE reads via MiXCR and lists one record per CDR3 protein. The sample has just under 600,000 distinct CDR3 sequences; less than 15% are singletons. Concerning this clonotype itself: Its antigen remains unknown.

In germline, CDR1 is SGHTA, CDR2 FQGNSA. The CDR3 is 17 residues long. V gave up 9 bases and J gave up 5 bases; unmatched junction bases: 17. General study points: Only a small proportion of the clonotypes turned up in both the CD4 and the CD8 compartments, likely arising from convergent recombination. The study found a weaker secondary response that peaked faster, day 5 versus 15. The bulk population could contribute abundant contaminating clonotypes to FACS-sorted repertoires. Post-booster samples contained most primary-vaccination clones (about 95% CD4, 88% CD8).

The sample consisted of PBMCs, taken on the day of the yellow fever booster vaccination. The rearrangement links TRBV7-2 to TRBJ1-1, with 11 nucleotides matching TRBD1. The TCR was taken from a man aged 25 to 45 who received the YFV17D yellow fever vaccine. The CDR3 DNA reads TGTGCCAGTGTCTTTAGGACAGGGGGCCTTGGGAAGACTGAAGCTTTCTTT. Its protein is CASVFRTGGLGKTEAFF.